This T cell receptor (beta chain) was recovered during a study of identifying expanded T cells in peripheral blood. General study findings and limits: Differentially abundant clones: roughly 1.2 between replicates, just under 17 at around 15 days, less than 25 at four.

The CDR3 is made up of 13 amino acids. Germline CDR1 is MGHRA and CDR2 is YSYEKL. Trimming removed 5 bases from V and 5 bases from J, with 13 bases in between. This table comes from immunoSEQ multiplex PCR, and its TCRdb copy is limited to in-frame clones, with some not included. The table shows around 100,000 clones, with around 89% occurring only once. Turning to this clone: The antigen is not known.

Sequencing input: blood. The V and J genes are TRBV4-1 and TRBJ2-7, with no clear D. The TCR was taken from a person between 18 and 75 years old in good health. The CDR3 spells CASSSGRYDEQYF. CDR3 DNA: TGCGCCAGCAGCTCCGGACGGTACGACGAGCAGTACTTC.